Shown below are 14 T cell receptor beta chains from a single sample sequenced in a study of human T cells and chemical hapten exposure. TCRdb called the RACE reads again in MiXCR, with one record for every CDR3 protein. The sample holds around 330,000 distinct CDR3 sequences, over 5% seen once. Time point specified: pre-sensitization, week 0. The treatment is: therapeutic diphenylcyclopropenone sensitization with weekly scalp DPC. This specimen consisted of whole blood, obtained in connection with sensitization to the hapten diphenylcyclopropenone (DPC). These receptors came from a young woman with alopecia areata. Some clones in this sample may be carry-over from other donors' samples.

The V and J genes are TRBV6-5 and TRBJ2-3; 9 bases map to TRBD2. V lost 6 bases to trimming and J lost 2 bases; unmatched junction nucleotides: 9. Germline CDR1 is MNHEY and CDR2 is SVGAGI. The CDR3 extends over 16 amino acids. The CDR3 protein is CASSHRTSDYTDTQYF. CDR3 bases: TGTGCCAGCAGCCACAGGACTAGCGATTACACAGATACGCAGTATTTT.

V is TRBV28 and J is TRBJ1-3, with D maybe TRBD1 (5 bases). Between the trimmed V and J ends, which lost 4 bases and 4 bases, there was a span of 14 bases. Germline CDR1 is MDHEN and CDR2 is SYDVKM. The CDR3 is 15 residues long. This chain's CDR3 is CASSSPGLRGNTIYF. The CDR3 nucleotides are TGTGCCAGCAGTTCACCAGGGTTAAGGGGAAACACCATATATTTT.

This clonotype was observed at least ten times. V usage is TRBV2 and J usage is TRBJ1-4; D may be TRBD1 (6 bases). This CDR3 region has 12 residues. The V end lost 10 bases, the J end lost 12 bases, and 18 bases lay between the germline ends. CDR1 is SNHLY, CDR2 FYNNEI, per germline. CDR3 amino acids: CATREIPGELFF. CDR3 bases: TGTGCCACCCGAGAGATCCCAGGGGAACTGTTTTTT.

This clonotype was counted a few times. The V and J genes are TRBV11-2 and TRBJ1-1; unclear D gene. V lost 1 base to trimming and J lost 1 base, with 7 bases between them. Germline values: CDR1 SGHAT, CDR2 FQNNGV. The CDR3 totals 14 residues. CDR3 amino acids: CASSLVRWNTEAFF. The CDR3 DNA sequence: TGTGCCAGCAGCTTAGTGCGTTGGAACACTGAAGCTTTCTTT.

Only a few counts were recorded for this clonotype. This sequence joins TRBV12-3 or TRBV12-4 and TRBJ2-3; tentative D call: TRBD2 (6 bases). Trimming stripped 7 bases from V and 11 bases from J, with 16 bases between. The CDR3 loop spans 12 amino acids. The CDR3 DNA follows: TGTGCCAGCACCGGACTACCAGAAGGGCAGTATTTT. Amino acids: CASTGLPEGQYF.

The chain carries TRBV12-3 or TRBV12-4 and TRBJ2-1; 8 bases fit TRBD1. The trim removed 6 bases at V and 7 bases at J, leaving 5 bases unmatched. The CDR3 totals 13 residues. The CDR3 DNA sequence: TGTGCCAGCAGCAAAGGACAGGGTAATGAGCAGTTCTTC. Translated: CASSKGQGNEQFF.

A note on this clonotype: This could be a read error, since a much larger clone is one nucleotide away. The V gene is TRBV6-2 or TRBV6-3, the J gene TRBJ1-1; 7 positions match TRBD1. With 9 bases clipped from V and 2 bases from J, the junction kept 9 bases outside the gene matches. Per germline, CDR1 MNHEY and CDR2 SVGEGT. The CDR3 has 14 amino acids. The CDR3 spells CASKQGIINTEAFF. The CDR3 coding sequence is TGTGCCAGTAAACAGGGGATCATAAACACTGAAGCTTTCTTT.

The CDR3, as DNA: TGTGCCACCGTAAACCGGGGGGGAGCGGGCACAGATACGCAGTATTTT. Translating gives CATVNRGGAGTDTQYF. V is TRBV7-9 and J is TRBJ2-3; TRBD2 matches 8 bases. V trimming: 10 bases; J trimming: 1 base; junction bases outside the gene matches: 13. This CDR3 is built from 16 residues. Germline V gene data show CDR1 as SEHNR and CDR2 as FQNEAQ (reference sequence).

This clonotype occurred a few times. The CDR3 loop is CASTATAGAGYTF. CDR3 coding DNA: TGTGCCAGCACGGCAACTGCAGGGGCGGGCTACACCTTC. The rearrangement uses TRBV14 and TRBJ1-2; perhaps TRBD1 as D (6 bases). Trimming pared 7 bases from V and 8 bases from J, leaving 17 bases between. The V gene's germline CDR1 is SGHDN and CDR2 FVKESK. CDR3 length equals 13 residues. The variable domain in full, with the rest retrieved from reference TRBV14 and TRBJ1-2, is EAGVTQFPSHSVIEKGQTVTLRCDPISGHDNLYWYRRVMGKEIKFLLHFVKESKQDESGMPNNRFLAERTGGTYSTLKVQPAELEDSGVYFCASTATAGAGYTFGSGTRLTVV.

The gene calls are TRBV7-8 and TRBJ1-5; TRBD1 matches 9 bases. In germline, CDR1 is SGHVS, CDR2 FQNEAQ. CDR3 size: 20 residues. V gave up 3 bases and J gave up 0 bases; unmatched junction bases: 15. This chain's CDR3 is CASSFHSGTGLSYSNQPQHF. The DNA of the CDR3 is TGTGCCAGCAGCTTCCATTCCGGGACAGGGTTATCTTATAGCAATCAGCCCCAGCATTTT.

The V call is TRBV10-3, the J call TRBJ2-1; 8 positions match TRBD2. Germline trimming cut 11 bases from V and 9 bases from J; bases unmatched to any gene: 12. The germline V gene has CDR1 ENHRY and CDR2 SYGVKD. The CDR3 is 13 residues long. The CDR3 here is CALSGRGDSEQFF. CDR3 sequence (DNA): TGTGCCCTCTCCGGGCGGGGGGATTCTGAGCAGTTCTTC.

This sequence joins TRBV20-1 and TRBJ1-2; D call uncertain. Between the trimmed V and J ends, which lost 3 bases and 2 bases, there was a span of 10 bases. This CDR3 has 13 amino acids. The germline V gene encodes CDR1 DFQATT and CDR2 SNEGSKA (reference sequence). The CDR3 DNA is TGCAGTGCTAGTGTATTGGGGAACTATGGCTACACCTTC. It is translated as CSASVLGNYGYTF.

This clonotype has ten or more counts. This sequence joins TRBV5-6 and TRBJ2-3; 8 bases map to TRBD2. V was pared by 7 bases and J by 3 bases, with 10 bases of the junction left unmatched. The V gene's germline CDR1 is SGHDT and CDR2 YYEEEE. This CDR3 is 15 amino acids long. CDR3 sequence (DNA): TGTGCCAGCCGAGAAGCGGGGGCGGGGACAGATACGCAGTATTTT. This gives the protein CASREAGAGTDTQYF.

The CDR3 DNA sequence: TGTGCCAGCATCGCGCTCGGGAAACCCACAGATACGCAGTATTTT. It translates to CASIALGKPTDTQYF. The J gene is TRBJ2-3, the V gene TRBV6-5; D is possibly TRBD2 (5 bases). CDR1 is MNHEY and CDR2 is SVGAGI in the germline V gene. This CDR3 has 15 residues. Trimming took off 7 bases at V and 2 bases at J, with 16 bases between the two ends.